This TCR beta chain was obtained from a study of blood T cell repertoires in COVID-19. Across the study: The United States, Italy and Spain provided the acute and convalescent COVID-19 samples. Nucleic acid was either cDNA or gDNA, and it came from T cells, B-cell-depleted T cells, or PBMCs.

Germline V gene data show CDR1 as SGHAT and CDR2 as FQDESV (reference sequence). This CDR3 region has 13 residues. Trimming cost V 5 bases and J 1 base, with 8 bases left between them. In the authors' methods: Amplification of reference gene primers was used by the study to estimate nucleated cell counts. Sequencing was performed with immunoSEQ multiplex PCR; in TCRdb, only in-frame clones are kept and a portion is missing. D and trimming were read from the DNA, whereas the V and J calls and clone size are those reported in that table. The repertoire holds about 240,000 clones, with approximately 80% as singletons.

The receptor's source is a man aged 25-45 years who had recovered from COVID-19. This chain connects TRBV11-1 to TRBJ2-5; D is undetermined. Source material: peripheral blood. This chain's CDR3 is CASSTEIQETQYF. The CDR3 nucleotides read TGTGCCAGCAGCACTGAAATCCAAGAGACCCAGTACTTC.